The T cell receptor (beta chain) under discussion was sequenced for a study of blood T cell repertoires in COVID-19. Participant-given clinical history determined each cohort assignment. Produced via immunoSEQ multiplex PCR; TCRdb's table is partial and in-frame only. The sample lists hundreds of thousands of clones; 75% to 85% were seen once. The germline V gene encodes CDR1 LGHNA and CDR2 YSLEER. This CDR3 spans 16 amino acids. Trimming took off 0 bases at V and 2 bases at J, with 13 bases between the two ends. The specimen sequenced was PBMCs or T cells enriched from blood (not recorded which). The TCR comes from a woman aged 50 to 60 with acute COVID-19. This chain links TRBV4-3 with TRBJ1-2; no clear D. CDR3: CASSQESGKANYGYTF. CDR3 in DNA: TGCGCCAGCAGCCAAGAGTCGGGAAAGGCAAACTATGGCTACACCTTC.